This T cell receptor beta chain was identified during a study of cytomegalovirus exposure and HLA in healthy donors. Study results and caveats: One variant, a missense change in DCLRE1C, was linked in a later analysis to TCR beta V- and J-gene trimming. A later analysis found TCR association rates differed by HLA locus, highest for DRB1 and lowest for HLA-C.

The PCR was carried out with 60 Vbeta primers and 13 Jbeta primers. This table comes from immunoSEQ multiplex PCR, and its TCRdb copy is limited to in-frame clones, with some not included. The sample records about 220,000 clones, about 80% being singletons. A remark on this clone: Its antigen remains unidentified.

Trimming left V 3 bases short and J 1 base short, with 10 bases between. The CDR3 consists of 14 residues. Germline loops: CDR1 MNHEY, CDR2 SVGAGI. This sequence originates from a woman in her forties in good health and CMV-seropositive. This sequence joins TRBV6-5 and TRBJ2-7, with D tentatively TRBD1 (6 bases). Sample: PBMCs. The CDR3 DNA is TGTGCCAGCAGTTATCTACAGGGATCCTACGAGCAGTACTTC. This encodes CASSYLQGSYEQYF.